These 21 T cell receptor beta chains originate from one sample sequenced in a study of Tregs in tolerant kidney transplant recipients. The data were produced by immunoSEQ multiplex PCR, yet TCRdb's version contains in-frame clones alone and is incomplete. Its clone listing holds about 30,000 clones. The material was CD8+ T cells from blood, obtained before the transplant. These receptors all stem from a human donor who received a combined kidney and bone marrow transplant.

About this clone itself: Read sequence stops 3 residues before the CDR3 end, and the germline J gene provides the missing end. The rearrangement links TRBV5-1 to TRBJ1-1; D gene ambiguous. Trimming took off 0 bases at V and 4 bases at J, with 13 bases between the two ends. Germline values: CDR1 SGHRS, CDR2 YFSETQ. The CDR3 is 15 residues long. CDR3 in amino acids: CASSLVGVSGTEAFF. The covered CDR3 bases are TGCGCCAGCAGCTTGGTCGGGGTGAGCGGCACTGAA.

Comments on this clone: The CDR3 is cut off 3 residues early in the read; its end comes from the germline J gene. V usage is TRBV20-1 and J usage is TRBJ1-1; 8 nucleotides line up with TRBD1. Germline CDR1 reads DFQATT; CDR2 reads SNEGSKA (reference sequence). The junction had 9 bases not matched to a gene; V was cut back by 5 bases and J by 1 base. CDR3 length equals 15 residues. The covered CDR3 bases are TGCAGTGCTTTGACAGGGGAAGGAGAGAACACTGAA. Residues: CSALTGEGENTE. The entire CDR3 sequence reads CSALTGEGENTEAFF.

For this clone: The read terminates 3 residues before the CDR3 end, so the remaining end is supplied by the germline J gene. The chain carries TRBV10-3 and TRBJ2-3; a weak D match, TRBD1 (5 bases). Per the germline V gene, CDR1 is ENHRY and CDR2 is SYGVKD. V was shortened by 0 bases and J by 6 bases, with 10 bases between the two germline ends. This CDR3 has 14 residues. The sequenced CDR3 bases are TGTGCCATCAGTGAGTCCCAGGGCTCGGATACG. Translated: CAISESQGSDT. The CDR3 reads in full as CAISESQGSDTQYF.

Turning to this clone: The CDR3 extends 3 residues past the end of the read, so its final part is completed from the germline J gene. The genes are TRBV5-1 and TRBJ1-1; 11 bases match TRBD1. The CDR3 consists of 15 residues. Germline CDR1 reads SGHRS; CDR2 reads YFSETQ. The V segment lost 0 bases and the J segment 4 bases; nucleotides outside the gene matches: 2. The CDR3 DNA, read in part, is TGCGCCAGCAGCTTGGCGGGGACAGGGGGCACTGAA. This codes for CASSLAGTGGTE. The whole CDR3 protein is CASSLAGTGGTEAFF.

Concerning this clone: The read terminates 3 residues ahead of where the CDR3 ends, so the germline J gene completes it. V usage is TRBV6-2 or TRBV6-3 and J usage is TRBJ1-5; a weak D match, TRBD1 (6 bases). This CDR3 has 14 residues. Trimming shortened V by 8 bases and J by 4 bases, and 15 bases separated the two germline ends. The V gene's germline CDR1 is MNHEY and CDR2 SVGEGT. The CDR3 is CASWVDSPNQPQHF. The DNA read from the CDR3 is TGTGCCAGCTGGGTGGACAGCCCGAATCAGCCC.

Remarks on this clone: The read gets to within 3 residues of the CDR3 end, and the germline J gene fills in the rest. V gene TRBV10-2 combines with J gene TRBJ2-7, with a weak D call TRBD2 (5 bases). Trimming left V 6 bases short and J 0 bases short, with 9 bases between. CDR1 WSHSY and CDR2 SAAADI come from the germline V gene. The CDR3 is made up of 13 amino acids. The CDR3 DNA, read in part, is TGCGCCAGCAGGCTAGACTACTCCTACGAG. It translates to CASRLDYSYE. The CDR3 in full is CASRLDYSYEQYF.

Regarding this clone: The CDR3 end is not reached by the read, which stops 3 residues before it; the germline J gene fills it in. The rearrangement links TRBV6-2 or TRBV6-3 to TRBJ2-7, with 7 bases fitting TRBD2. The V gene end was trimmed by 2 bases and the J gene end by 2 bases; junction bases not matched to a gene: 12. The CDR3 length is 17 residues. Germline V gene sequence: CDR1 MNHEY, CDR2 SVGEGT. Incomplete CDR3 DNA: TGTGCCAGCAGTTACCCAATATCAGCGGGATTACCCTACGAG. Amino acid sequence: CASSYPISAGLPYE. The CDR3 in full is CASSYPISAGLPYEQYF.

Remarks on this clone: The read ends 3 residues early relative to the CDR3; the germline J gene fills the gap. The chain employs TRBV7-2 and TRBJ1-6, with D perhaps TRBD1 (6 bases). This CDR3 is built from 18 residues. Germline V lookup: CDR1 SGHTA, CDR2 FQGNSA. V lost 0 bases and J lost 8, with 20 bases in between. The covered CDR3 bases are TGTGCCAGCAGCTTAGCGACAGGTCTTAGTCTATACTATTCACCC. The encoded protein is CASSLATGLSLYYSP. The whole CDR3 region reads CASSLATGLSLYYSPLHF.

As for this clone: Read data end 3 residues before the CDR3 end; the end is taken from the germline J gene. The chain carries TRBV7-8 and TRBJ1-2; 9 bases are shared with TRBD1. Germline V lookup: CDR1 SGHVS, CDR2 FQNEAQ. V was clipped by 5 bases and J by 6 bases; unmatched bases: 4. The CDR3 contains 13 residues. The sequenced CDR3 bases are TGTGCCAGCAGCCGCGGACAGGGGCATGGC. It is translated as CASSRGQGHG. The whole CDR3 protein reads CASSRGQGHGYTF. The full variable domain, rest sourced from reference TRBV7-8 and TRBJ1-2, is GAGVSQSPRYKVAKRGQDVALRCDPISGHVSLFWYQQALGQGPEFLTYFQNEAQLDKSGLPSDRFFAERPEGSVSTLKIQRTQQEDSAVYLCASSRGQGHGYTFGSGTRLTVV.

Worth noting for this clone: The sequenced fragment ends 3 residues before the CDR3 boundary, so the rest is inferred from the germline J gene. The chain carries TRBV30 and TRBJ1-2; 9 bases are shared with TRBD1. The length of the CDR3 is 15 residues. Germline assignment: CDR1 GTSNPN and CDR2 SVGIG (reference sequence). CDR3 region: CAWRPARDRACNYTF. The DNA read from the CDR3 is TGTGCCTGGAGGCCGGCGAGGGACAGGGCATGTAAC. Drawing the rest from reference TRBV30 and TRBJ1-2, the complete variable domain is SQTIHQWPATLVQPVGSPLSLECTVEGTSNPNLYWYRQAAGRGLQLLFYSVGIGQISSEVPQNLSASRPQDRQFILSSKKLLLSDSGFYLCAWRPARDRACNYTFGSGTRLTVV.

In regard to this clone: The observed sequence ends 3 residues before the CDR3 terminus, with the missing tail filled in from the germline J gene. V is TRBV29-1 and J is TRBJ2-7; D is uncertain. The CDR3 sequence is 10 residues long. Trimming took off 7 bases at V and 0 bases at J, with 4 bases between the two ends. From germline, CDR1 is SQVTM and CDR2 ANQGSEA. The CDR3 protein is CSGSSYEQYF. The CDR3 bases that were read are TGCAGCGGTAGCTCCTACGAG.

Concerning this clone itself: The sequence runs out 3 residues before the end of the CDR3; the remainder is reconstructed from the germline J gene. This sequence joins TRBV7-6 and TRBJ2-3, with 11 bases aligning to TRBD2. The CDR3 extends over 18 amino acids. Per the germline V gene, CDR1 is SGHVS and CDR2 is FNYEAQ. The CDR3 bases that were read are TGTGCCAGCAGCTTAGTCCATATCCATAGCGGGAGGGTCTCGACG. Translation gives CASSLVHIHSGRVST. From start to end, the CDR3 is CASSLVHIHSGRVSTQYF.

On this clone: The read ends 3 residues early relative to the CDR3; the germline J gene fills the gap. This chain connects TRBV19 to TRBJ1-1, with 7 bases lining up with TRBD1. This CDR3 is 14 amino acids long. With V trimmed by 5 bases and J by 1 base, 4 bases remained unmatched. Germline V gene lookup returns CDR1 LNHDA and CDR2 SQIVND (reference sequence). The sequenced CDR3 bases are TGTGCCAGTAGTCCGGGACAGTGGAACACTGAA. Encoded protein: CASSPGQWNTE. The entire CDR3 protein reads CASSPGQWNTEAFF.

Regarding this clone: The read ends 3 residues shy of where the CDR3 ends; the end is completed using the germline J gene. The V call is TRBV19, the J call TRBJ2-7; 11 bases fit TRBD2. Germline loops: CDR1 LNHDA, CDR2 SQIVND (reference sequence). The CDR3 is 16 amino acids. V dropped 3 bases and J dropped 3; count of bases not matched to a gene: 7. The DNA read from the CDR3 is TGTGCCAGTAGTATGGCTAGCGGGGGGAGTATCTACGAG. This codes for CASSMASGGSIYE. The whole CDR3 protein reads CASSMASGGSIYEQYF. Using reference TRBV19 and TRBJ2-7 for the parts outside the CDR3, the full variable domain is DGGITQSPKYLFRKEGQNVTLSCEQNLNHDAMYWYRQDPGQGLRLIYYSQIVNDFQKGDIAEGYSVSREKKESFPLTVTSAQKNPTAFYLCASSMASGGSIYEQYFGPGTRLTVT.

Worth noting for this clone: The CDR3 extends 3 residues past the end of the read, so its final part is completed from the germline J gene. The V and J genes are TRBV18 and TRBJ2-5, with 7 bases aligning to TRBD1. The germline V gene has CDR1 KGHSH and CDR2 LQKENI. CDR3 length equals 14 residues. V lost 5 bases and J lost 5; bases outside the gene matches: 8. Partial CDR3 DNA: TGTGCCAGCTCATCCGGACAGGTTTCGGAGACC. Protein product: CASSSGQVSET. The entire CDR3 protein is CASSSGQVSETQYF.

The CDR3 loop is CASSLVMVFEDRGDYGYTF. The sequenced part of the CDR3 DNA is TGCGCCAGCAGTCTTGTGATGGTGTTTGAGGACAGGGGCGACTATGGC. The chain joins TRBV23-1 to TRBJ1-2; 9 nucleotides line up with TRBD1. Read sequence stops 3 residues before the CDR3 end, and the germline J gene provides the missing end. TRBV23-1 is given ORF status, its function remaining uncertain. The CDR3 is made up of 19 amino acids. The J segment lost 3 bases and the V segment lost 4 bases, leaving 18 bases of the junction unmatched.

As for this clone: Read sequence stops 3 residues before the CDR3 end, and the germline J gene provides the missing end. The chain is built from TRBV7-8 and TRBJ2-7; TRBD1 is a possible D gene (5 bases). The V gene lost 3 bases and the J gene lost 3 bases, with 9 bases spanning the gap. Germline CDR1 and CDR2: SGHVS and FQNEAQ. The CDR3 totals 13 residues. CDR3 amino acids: CASSLGQNYEQYF. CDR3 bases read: TGTGCCAGCAGCTTGGGGCAGAACTACGAG. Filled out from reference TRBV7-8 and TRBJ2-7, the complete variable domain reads GAGVSQSPRYKVAKRGQDVALRCDPISGHVSLFWYQQALGQGPEFLTYFQNEAQLDKSGLPSDRFFAERPEGSVSTLKIQRTQQEDSAVYLCASSLGQNYEQYFGPGTRLTVT.

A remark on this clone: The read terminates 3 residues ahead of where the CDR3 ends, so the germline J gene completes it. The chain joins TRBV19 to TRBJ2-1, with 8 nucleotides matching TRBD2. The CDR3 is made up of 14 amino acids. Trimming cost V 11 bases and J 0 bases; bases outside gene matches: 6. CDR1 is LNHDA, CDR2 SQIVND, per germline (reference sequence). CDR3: CAASSGHSYNEQFF. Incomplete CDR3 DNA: TGTGCCGCCTCTAGCGGGCACTCCTACAATGAG.

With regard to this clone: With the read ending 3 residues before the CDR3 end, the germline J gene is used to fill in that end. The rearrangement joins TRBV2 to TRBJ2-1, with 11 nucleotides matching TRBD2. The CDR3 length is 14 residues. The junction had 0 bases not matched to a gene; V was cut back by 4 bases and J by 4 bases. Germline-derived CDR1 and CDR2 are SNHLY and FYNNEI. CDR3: CASSGTSGYNEQFF. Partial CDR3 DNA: TGTGCCAGCAGTGGGACTAGCGGGTACAATGAG.

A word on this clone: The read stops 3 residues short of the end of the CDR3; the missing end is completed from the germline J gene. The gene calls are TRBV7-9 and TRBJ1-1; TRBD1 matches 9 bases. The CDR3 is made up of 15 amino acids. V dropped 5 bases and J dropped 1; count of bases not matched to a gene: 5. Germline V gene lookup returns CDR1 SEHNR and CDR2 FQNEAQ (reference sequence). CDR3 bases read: TGTGCCAGCAGCCCGACAGGGGGAAAGAACACTGAA. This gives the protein CASSPTGGKNTE. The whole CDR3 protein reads CASSPTGGKNTEAFF.

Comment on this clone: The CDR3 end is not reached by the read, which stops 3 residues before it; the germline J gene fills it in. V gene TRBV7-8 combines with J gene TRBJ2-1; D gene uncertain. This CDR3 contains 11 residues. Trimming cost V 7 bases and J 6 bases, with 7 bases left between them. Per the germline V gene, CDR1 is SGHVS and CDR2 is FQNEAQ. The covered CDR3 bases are TGTGCCAGCATCTTCCGCAATGAG. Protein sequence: CASIFRNE. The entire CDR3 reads CASIFRNEQFF.